This entry lists 14 T cell receptor beta chains sequenced from one sample in a study of cytomegalovirus exposure and HLA in healthy donors (dated by TCRdb to 2017 to 2019). Receptors were amplified or captured by the immunoSEQ multiplex PCR assay. TCRdb's version of the immuneACCESS table is confined to in-frame rearrangements and falls short of the full clone set. An unresolved V gene accounts for under half of the shortfall where checked; the remainder is of unknown origin. The sample data list 98,000 or so clones, and almost 96% of these were observed just once. The top ten clonotypes cover around 0.65% of the sample. The sequencing sample was made of PBMCs. The receptors were sampled from a woman between 18 and 29 years old in good health and CMV-seronegative.

The rearrangement uses TRBV21-1 and TRBJ2-7; the table assigns TRBD2, which was not confirmed against the DNA. TRBV21-1 is termed a pseudogene. CDR3 length equals 19 residues. CDR3 nucleotides: TGTGCCAGCAGCAAGGACCAACCCGAGGGGACTAGCCACCCGGGGGAGCAGTACTTC. The encoded protein is CASSKDQPEGTSHPGEQYF.

The table lists this clone with a count of one. The V and J genes are TRBV2 and TRBJ2-5; D gene unclear. Trimming took off 10 bases at V and 4 bases at J, with 16 bases between the two ends. CDR3 length: 13 residues. The germline gives CDR1 SNHLY, CDR2 FYNNEI. The chain's CDR3 is CAIIVGSGETQYF. Written as DNA, the CDR3 is TGTGCCATCATCGTCGGTTCGGGAGAGACCCAGTACTTC.

This chain uses TRBV28 with TRBJ1-2; D not certain. The germline gives CDR1 MDHEN, CDR2 SYDVKM. The CDR3 covers 11 residues. The V end lost 4 bases, the J end lost 8 bases, and 8 bases lay between the germline ends. The chain's CDR3 is CASSSTWGYTF. CDR3 nucleotide sequence: TGTGCCAGCAGTTCAACTTGGGGCTACACCTTC.

The rearrangement uses TRBV7-2 and TRBJ2-7; the D gene is possibly TRBD2 (7 bases). With 7 bases removed from V and 2 bases from J, the gap between germline ends came to 18 bases. The V gene's germline CDR1 is SGHTA and CDR2 FQGNSA. The length of the CDR3 is 15 residues. The CDR3 sequence: CASTPRGATAYEQYF. CDR3 nucleotides: TGTGCCAGCACTCCTCGGGGGGCTACAGCCTACGAGCAGTACTTC.

The CDR3 reads CASSPTSGIGDTQYF. The CDR3 region has the DNA TGTGCCAGCAGCCCCACTAGCGGGATCGGAGATACGCAGTATTTT. V usage is TRBV9 and J usage is TRBJ2-3; 10 bases fit TRBD2. The ends lost 4 bases at V and 5 bases at J; junction bases unmatched: 7. The V gene's germline CDR1 is SGDLS and CDR2 YYNGEE. The CDR3 sequence is 15 residues long.

The V call is TRBV28, the J call TRBJ2-7; D is uncertain. Deletions cut 3 bases from V and 5 bases from J, with 2 bases between. Germline lookup yields CDR1 MDHEN and CDR2 SYDVKM. The CDR3 totals 10 residues. The DNA of the CDR3 is TGTGCCAGCAGTTTTAACGAGCAGTACTTC. Its protein is CASSFNEQYF.

This clone is a singleton in its sample. J is TRBJ2-7 and V is TRBV14, with TRBD1 as a possible D gene (6 bases). CDR3 size: 15 residues. Germline V gives CDR1 SGHDN, CDR2 FVKESK. Trimming pared 4 bases from V and 0 bases from J, leaving 13 bases between. This CDR3 is CASSRGQFYSYEQYF. In DNA form, the CDR3 reads TGTGCCAGCAGCCGAGGACAGTTTTACTCCTACGAGCAGTACTTC.

This chain links TRBV28 with TRBJ2-3; the match to TRBD2 covers 7 bases. CDR3 length: 13 residues. J was trimmed by 5 bases and V by 6 bases; bases with no gene match: 5. CDR1 is MDHEN, CDR2 SYDVKM, per germline. The CDR3 sequence is CASRGLIIDTQYF. In DNA form, the CDR3 reads TGTGCCAGCAGGGGACTAATTATAGATACGCAGTATTTT.

V is TRBV7-9 and J is TRBJ1-3; no definite D call. Deletions cut 5 bases from V and 2 bases from J, with 16 bases between. Germline CDR1 SEHNR, CDR2 FQNEAQ (reference sequence). This CDR3 is built from 16 residues. The CDR3 region is CASSDPEASAGNTIYF. The CDR3 bases are TGTGCCAGCAGCGATCCGGAGGCGAGCGCTGGAAACACCATATATTTT.

This chain links TRBV2 with TRBJ2-7; 11 bases are shared with TRBD2. V lost 1 base to trimming and J lost 3 bases; unmatched junction nucleotides: 8. Germline-derived CDR1 and CDR2 are SNHLY and FYNNEI. The CDR3 has 17 amino acids. The CDR3 DNA is TGTGCCAGCAGTGAAGTGACTAGCGGGGAGTCGCTCTACGAGCAGTACTTC. This gives the protein CASSEVTSGESLYEQYF.

The chain couples TRBV14 to TRBJ1-6; D ambiguous. The CDR3 runs to 14 residues. Deletions cut 0 bases from V and 7 bases from J, with 7 bases between. Germline lookup yields CDR1 SGHDN and CDR2 FVKESK. The CDR3 bases are TGTGCCAGCAGCCAAGAGTACGGGAATTCACCCCTCCACTTT. Translating gives CASSQEYGNSPLHF.

V is TRBV4-3 and J is TRBJ1-6; D call uncertain. The germline V gene has CDR1 LGHNA and CDR2 YSLEER. The CDR3 spans 14 residues. The V end was cut by 4 bases, the J end by 6 bases, with 10 bases between. Here the CDR3 reads CASSPGLGNSPLHF. In nucleotides, the CDR3 is TGCGCCAGCAGCCCCGGACTGGGTAATTCACCCCTCCACTTT.

The chain has TRBV4-2 and TRBJ2-3; D remains unclear. Germline V gene lookup returns CDR1 LGHNA and CDR2 YNFKEQ. Trimming pared 4 bases from V and 4 bases from J, leaving 6 bases between. CDR3 length: 12 amino acids. The CDR3 is CASSPSSDTQYF. CDR3 sequence (DNA): TGTGCCAGCAGCCCTTCGTCAGATACGCAGTATTTT.

The chain has TRBV19 and TRBJ2-2; D perhaps matches TRBD1 (6 bases). The CDR3 is 14 residues long. V lost 4 bases and J lost 7, with 13 bases in between. Germline CDR1 is LNHDA and CDR2 is SQIVND (reference sequence). The CDR3 region is CASSTIQGDGELFF. Here the CDR3 DNA reads TGTGCCAGTAGTACTATACAGGGTGACGGGGAGCTGTTTTTT.